This T cell receptor (beta chain) emerged from a study of cytomegalovirus exposure and HLA in healthy donors. Study-level results: The only immune exposure information that was available was CMV serostatus. Accounts indicate the classifier identified cytomegalovirus status with strong specificity and sensitivity. Three CMV-associated chains were confirmed in vitro to be specific for CMV antigens. Cytomegalovirus-associated status was assigned to 150 to 200 TCR beta chains.

Points on this clone: What it binds is unknown.

The germline V and J ends were trimmed by 0 bases and 1 base, with 10 bases remaining between them. The CDR3 totals 15 residues. Per the germline V gene, CDR1 is SGHRS and CDR2 is YFSETQ. The study ran its PCR with 60 Vbeta and 13 Jbeta primers. Measured with immunoSEQ multiplex PCR; TCRdb has only the in-frame clones, and not every one. The table has over 150,000 clones, approximately 80% seen once. The specimen was PBMCs. The chain is built from TRBV5-1 and TRBJ1-1, with D possibly TRBD1 on 5 matching bases. This TCR derives from a woman younger than 45 in good health and CMV-seropositive. CDR3: CASSLGQRGNTEAFF. The CDR3 coding sequence is TGCGCCAGCAGCTTGGGACAGCGGGGGAACACTGAAGCTTTCTTT.